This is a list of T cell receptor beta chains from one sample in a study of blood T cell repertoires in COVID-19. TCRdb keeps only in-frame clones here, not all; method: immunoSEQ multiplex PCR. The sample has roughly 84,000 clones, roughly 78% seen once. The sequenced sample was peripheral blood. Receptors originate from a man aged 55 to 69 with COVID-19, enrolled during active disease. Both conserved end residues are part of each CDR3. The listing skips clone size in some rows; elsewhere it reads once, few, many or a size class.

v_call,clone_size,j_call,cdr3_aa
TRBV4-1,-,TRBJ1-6,CASSRGQRNSPLHF
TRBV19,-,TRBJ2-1,CASSIDGFSIEQFF
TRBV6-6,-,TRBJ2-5,CASSYWLAGEKTQYF
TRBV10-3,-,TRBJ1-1,CAISEGGDPEAFF
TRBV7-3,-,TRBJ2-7,CASSLIPGQNYEQYF
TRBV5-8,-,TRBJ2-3,CASSRTSGRITDTQYF
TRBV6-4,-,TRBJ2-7,CASSDCGLGDPGSSYEQYF
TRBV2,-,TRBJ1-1,CASSGGGNTEAFF
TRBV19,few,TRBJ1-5,CASSISAGANQPQHF
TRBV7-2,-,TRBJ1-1,CASSSTGGGTEAFF
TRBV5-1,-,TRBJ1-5,CASSPGTANQPQHF
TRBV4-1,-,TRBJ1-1,CASSQPFDRLNTEAFF
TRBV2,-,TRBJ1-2,CASRLNDYGYTF
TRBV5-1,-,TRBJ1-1,CASSLQLNTEAFF
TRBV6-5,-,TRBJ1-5,CASRDRDGQPQHF
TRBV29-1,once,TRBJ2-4,CSVEDRGPLAKNIQYF
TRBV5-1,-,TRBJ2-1,CASRSGQAYNEQFF
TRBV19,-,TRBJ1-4,CASSPTGTTNEKLFF
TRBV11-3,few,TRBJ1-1,CASSAGFMNTEAFF
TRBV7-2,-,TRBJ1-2,CASSNDRVYGYTF
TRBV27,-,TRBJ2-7,CASSLRGLSYEQYF
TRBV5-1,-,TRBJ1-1,CASSRTRGPGEAEAFF
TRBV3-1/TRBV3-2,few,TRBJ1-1,CASSQEIRVSEAFF
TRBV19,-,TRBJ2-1,CASIGRMNNEQFF
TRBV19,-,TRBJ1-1,CASSQDRGVYGTEAFF
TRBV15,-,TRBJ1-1,CATSAARNTEAFF
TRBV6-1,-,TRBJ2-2,CASSGPSGGPTGELFF
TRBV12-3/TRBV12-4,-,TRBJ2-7,CASSGGSREQYF
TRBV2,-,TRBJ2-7,CASSEAGLRGF
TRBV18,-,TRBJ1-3,CASSPLLGPGNTIYF
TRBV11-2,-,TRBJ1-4,CASSFTDYLTNEKLFF
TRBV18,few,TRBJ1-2,CASSPPSRGASDGYTF
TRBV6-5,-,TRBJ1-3,CASSPDRSSGNTIYF
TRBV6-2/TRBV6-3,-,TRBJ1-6,CASSLRQGSSPLHF
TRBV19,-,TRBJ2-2,CASSPRGQAGGELFF
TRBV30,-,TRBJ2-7,CAWKGRDEQYF
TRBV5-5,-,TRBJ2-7,CAGSASTDRWSYEQYF
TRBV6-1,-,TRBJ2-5,CASSEGQGARETQYF
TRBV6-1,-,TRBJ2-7,CASSEASAYEQYF
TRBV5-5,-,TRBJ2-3,CASSSRGQGAAAKGTQYF
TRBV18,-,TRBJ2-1,CASSPPSTGSSYNEQFF
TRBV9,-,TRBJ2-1,CASSDPLAGGYNEQFF
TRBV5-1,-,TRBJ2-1,CASSSTGFGNNEQFF
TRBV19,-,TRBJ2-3,CASKIGTDTQYF
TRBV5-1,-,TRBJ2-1,CASSVGASEQFF
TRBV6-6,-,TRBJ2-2,CASRTGAVAGELFF
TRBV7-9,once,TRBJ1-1,CASSPREVGVNTEAFF
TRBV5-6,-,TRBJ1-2,CASSLGAGGYTF
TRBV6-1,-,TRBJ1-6,CASSGHSGAANSPLHF
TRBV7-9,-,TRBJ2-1,CASSLRGLASGSNEQFF
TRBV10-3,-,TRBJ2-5,CAARTGSGETQYF
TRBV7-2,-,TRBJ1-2,CASSPDRGNYGYTF
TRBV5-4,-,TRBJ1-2,CASSSSPRRYTF
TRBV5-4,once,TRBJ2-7,CASSSEGPGRSYEQYF
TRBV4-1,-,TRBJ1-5,CASSPGHSNQPQHF
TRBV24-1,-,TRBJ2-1,CATSDAETGGSYNEQFF